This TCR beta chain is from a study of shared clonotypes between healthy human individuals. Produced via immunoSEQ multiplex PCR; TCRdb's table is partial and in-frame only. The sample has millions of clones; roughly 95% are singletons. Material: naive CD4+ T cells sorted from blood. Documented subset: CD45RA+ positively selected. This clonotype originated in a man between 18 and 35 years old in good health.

The CDR3 DNA reads as TGTGCCAGTAGTATAGATGGGTCGGAGACCCAGTACTTC. Translating it yields CASSIDGSETQYF. The V call is TRBV19, the J call TRBJ2-5; no reliable D call. CDR3 size: 13 residues. The germline V gene encodes CDR1 LNHDA and CDR2 SQIVND (reference sequence). Deletions cut 0 bases from V and 5 bases from J, with 7 bases between.